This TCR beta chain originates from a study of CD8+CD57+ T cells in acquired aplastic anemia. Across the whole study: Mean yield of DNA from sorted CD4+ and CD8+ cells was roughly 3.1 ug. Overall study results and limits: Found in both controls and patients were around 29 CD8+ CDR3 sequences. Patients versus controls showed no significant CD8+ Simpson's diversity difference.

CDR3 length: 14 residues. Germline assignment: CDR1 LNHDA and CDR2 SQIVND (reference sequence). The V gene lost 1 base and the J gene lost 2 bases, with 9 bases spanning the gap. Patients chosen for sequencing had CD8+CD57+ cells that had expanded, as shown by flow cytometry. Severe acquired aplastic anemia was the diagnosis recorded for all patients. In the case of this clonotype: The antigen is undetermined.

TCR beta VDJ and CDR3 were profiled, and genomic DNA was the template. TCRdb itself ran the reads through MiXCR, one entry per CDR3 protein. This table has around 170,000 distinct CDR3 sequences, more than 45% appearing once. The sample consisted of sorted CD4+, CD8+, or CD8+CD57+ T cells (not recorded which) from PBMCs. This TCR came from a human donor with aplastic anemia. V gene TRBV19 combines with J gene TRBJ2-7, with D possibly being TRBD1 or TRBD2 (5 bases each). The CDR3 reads CASSIVGGAYEQYF. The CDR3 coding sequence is TGTGCCAGTAGTATAGTTGGGGGAGCCTACGAGCAGTACTTC. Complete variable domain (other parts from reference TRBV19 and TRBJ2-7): DGGITQSPKYLFRKEGQNVTLSCEQNLNHDAMYWYRQDPGQGLRLIYYSQIVNDFQKGDIAEGYSVSREKKESFPLTVTSAQKNPTAFYLCASSIVGGAYEQYFGPGTRLTVT.